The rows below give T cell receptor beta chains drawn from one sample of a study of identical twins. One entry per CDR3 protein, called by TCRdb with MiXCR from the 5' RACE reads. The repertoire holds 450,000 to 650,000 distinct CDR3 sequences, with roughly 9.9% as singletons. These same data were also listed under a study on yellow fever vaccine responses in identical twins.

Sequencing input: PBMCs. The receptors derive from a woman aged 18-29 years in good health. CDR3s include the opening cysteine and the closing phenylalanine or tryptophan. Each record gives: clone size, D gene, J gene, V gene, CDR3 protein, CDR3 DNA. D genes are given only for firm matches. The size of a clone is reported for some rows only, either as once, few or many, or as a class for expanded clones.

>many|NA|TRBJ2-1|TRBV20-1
CSAVLADKYNEQFF
TGCAGTGCTGTACTAGCAGATAAGTACAATGAGCAGTTCTTC
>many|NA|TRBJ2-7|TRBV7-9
CASSLDGGYEQYF
TGCGCCAGCAGCTTGGACGGGGGCTACGAGCAGTACTTC
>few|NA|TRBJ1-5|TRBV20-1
CSARDVFGVQPQHF
TGCAGTGCTAGAGATGTTTTCGGGGTTCAGCCCCAGCATTTT
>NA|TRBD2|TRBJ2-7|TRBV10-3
CAISEPTSHTYEQYF
TGTGCCATCAGTGAGCCGACTAGCCACACCTACGAGCAGTACTTC
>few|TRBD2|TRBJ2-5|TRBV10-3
CAITKIAGETQYF
TGTGCCATCACCAAGATAGCGGGAGAGACCCAGTACTTC
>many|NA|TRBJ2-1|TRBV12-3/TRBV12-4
CASSSLFRGEQFF
TGTGCCAGCAGTTCCCTCTTCAGGGGTGAGCAGTTCTTC
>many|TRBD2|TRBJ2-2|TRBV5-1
CASSLGLAGGTNTGELFF
TGCGCCAGCAGCTTGGGACTAGCGGGGGGAACGAACACCGGGGAGCTGTTTTTT
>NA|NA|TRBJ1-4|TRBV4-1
CASSQDGPSGLGLFF
TGCGCCAGCAGCCAAGACGGCCCCTCAGGACTGGGACTGTTTTTT
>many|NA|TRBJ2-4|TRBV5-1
CASSLGRGIKNIQYF
TGCGCCAGCAGCTTGGGGAGAGGGATCAAAAACATTCAGTACTTC
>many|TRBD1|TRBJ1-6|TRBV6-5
CASSYIGQGPSPLHF
TGTGCCAGCAGTTACATCGGACAGGGGCCTTCACCCCTCCACTTT
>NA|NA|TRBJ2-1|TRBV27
CASSRLQHRDEQFF
TGTGCCAGCAGTCGACTACAGCACAGGGATGAGCAGTTCTTC
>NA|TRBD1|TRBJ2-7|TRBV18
CASSPGTGNSYEQYF
TGTGCCAGCTCCCCGGGGACAGGGAATTCCTACGAGCAGTACTTC
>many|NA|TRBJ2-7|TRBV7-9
CASSRQDGPYEQYF
TGTGCCAGCAGCCGACAGGACGGCCCCTACGAGCAGTACTTC
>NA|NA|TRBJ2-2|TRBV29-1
CSVWDPNTGELFF
TGCAGCGTCTGGGACCCGAACACCGGGGAGCTGTTTTTT
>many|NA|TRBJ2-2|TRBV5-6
CASSLIAQRGELFF
TGTGCCAGCAGCTTAATAGCGCAGCGCGGGGAGCTGTTTTTT
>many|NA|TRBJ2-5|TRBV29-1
CSALGQIQETQYF
TGCAGCGCATTGGGACAAATCCAAGAGACCCAGTACTTC
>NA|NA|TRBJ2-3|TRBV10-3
CAISESQAVKDTQYF
TGTGCCATCAGTGAGTCACAGGCGGTAAAAGATACGCAGTATTTT
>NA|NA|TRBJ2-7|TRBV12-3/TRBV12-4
CASSRQVGSYEQYF
TGTGCCAGCAGTCGACAGGTGGGGTCCTACGAGCAGTACTTC
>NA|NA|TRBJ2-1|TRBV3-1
CASSQGLAGSGNEQFF
TGTGCCAGCAGCCAAGGGTTGGCGGGGTCCGGCAATGAGCAGTTCTTC
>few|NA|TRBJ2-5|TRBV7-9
CASSLVDHQETQYF
TGTGCCAGCAGCTTAGTTGACCACCAAGAGACCCAGTACTTC
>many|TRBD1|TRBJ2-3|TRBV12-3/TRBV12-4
CASRYDRADTQYF
TGTGCCAGCAGATACGACAGGGCAGATACGCAGTATTTT
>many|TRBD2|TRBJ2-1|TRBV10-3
CAISRMTSSPEQFF
TGTGCCATCAGTCGTATGACTAGCAGCCCTGAGCAGTTCTTC
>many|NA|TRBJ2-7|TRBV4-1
CASSQDVETPTYEQYF
TGCGCCAGCAGCCAAGACGTTGAGACACCCACCTACGAGCAGTACTTC
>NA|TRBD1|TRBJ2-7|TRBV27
CASSKLPGQGADEQYF
TGTGCCAGCAGCAAACTTCCGGGACAGGGGGCTGACGAGCAGTACTTC
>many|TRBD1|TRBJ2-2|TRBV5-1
CASSLAGTANSGELFF
TGCGCCAGCAGCTTGGCCGGGACAGCGAACTCCGGGGAGCTGTTTTTT
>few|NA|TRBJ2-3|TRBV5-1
CASSSQAAHTDTQYF
TGCGCCAGCAGCTCACAGGCGGCACACACAGATACGCAGTATTTT
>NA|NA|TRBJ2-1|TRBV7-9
CASRVPSAIHEQFF
TGTGCCAGCAGGGTTCCTTCGGCGATCCATGAGCAGTTCTTC
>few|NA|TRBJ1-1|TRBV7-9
CASSLAANTEAFF
TGTGCCAGCAGCTTAGCAGCGAACACTGAAGCTTTCTTT
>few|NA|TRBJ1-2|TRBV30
CAFTDRAYGYTF
TGTGCCTTCACGGACAGAGCCTATGGCTACACCTTC
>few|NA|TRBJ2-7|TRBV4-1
CATSRRVGNEQYF
TGCGCCACCAGTAGAAGGGTGGGGAACGAGCAGTACTTC
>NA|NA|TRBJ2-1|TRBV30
CAWSFPPRVGAVF
TGTGCCTGGAGTTTTCCTCCCAGGGTCGGAGCGGTCTTC
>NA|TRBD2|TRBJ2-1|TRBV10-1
CASSGITSGQSSYNEQFF
TGCGCCAGCAGTGGAATAACTAGCGGGCAAAGCTCCTACAATGAGCAGTTCTTC
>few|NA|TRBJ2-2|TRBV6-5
CASSYDDTSNTGELFF
TGTGCCAGCAGTTACGATGACACCTCGAACACCGGGGAGCTGTTTTTT
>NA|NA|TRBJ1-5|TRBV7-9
CASSLDLPNQPQHF
TGTGCCAGCAGCTTAGACCTACCCAATCAGCCCCAGCATTTT
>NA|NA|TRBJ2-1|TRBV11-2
CASSLAGPTGEQFF
TGTGCCAGCAGCTTAGCCGGACCGACCGGTGAGCAGTTCTTC
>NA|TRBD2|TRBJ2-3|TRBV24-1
CATRKSTSGGSDTQYF
TGTGCCACCAGAAAGTCGACTAGCGGGGGGTCAGATACGCAGTATTTT
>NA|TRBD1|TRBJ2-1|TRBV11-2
CASSTDRGGGNEQFF
TGTGCCAGCAGCACCGACAGGGGGGGAGGTAATGAGCAGTTCTTC
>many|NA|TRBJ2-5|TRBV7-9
CASSVFETQYF
TGTGCCAGCAGCGTATTCGAGACCCAGTACTTC
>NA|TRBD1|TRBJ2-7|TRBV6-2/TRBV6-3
CASSYRGQFEQYF
TGTGCCAGCAGTTACAGGGGGCAGTTCGAGCAGTACTTC
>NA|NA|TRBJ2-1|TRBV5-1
CASSLVAGASYNEQFF
TGCGCCAGCAGCTTGGTCGCGGGGGCCTCCTACAATGAGCAGTTCTTC
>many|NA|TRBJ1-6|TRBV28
CASSWTASSYNSPLHF
TGTGCCAGCAGTTGGACAGCTAGCTCCTATAATTCACCCCTCCACTTT
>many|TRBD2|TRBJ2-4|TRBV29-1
CSWRLAGGKNIQYF
TGCAGTTGGCGACTAGCGGGAGGAAAAAACATTCAGTACTTC
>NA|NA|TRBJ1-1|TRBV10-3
CAISEKGGSNTEAFF
TGTGCCATCAGTGAGAAAGGCGGGTCGAACACTGAAGCTTTCTTT
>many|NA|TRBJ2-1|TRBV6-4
CASSASGTNNEQFF
TGTGCCAGCAGTGCCAGCGGAACTAACAATGAGCAGTTCTTC
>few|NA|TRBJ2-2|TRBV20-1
CSARSGTGELFF
TGCAGTGCTAGGTCTGGCACCGGGGAGCTGTTTTTT
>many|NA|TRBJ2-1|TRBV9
CASSVGIGGNEQFF
TGTGCCAGCAGCGTAGGTATAGGGGGCAATGAGCAGTTCTTC
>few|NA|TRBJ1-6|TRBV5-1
CASSLDGGNSPLHF
TGCGCCAGCAGCTTGGACGGAGGGAATTCACCCCTCCACTTT
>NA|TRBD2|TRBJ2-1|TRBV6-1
CASSIKGRSGSFYNEQFF
TGTGCCAGCAGTATAAAAGGACGGAGCGGGAGTTTCTACAATGAGCAGTTCTTC
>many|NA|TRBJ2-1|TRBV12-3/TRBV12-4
CASSNNEQFF
TGTGCCAGCAGTAACAATGAGCAGTTCTTC
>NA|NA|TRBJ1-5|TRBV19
CASSIDSRSNQPQHF
TGTGCCAGTAGTATCGACAGCCGTAGCAATCAGCCCCAGCATTTT
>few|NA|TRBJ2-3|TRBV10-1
CASSEGLRDTQYF
TGCGCCAGCAGTGAGGGACTTCGAGATACGCAGTATTTT
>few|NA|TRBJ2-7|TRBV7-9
CASSPGGAVYEQYF
TGTGCCAGCAGCCCCGGTGGGGCGGTCTACGAGCAGTACTTC
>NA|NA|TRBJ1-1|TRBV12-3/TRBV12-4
CASSFTGGARTEAFF
TGTGCCAGCAGTTTCACCGGGGGGGCTCGGACTGAAGCTTTCTTT
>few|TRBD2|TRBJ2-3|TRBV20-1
CSAPNPREGRVDTQYF
TGCAGTGCTCCGAACCCCCGGGAGGGGCGGGTAGATACGCAGTATTTT
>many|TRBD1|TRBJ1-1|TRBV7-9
CASSQVTGMITEAFF
TGTGCCAGCAGCCAGGTGACAGGGATGATAACTGAAGCTTTCTTT
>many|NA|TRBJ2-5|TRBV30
CAWSAGPLPYF
TGTGCCTGGAGTGCGGGACCGCTTCCATACTTC
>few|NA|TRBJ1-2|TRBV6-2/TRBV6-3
CASSYSRTGYTF
TGTGCCAGCAGTTACTCGCGGACTGGCTACACCTTC
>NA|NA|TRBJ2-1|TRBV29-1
CSVEGRINEQFF
TGCAGCGTTGAAGGACGGATCAATGAGCAGTTCTTC
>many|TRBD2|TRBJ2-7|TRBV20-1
CSARDLLALSYEQYF
TGCAGTGCTAGAGACCTACTAGCGCTCTCCTACGAGCAGTACTTC